The 3 T cell receptor beta chains listed next were all sequenced from one sample in a study of blood T cell repertoires in COVID-19. Sequenced by immunoSEQ multiplex PCR; TCRdb stores in-frame clones only, minus some. The data hold about 70,000 clones, with 75% to 90% observed a single time. The sample was peripheral blood. These receptors were taken from a man older than 75 with acute or convalescent COVID-19.

The CDR3 here is CASSLSTGFKGNIQYF. The CDR3 nucleotides read TGTGCCAGCAGTTTATCCACAGGGTTTAAAGGAAACATTCAGTACTTC. The chain has TRBV28 and TRBJ2-4, with D possibly matching TRBD1 (6 bases). The CDR3 has 16 residues. Germline CDR1 is MDHEN and CDR2 is SYDVKM. V lost 1 base and J lost 6, with 16 bases in between.

The gene calls are TRBV10-3 and TRBJ1-1; perhaps TRBD1 as D (5 bases). The CDR3 is made up of 13 amino acids. Trimming shortened V by 9 bases and J by 3 bases, and 14 bases separated the two germline ends. Germline lookup yields CDR1 ENHRY and CDR2 SYGVKD. In DNA, the CDR3 is TGTGCCATTTCGGACATTCTCTACACTGAAGCTTTCTTT. Translation gives CAISDILYTEAFF.

This clone came up once. This chain links TRBV12-3 or TRBV12-4 with TRBJ2-7; a weak D match, TRBD1 (5 bases). V lost 3 bases to trimming and J lost 3 bases, with 9 bases between them. This CDR3 is 13 amino acids long. CDR3 coding DNA: TGTGCCAGCAGTTTCCACCAGGGCTACGAGCAGTACTTC. Translated, it gives CASSFHQGYEQYF.